These T cell receptor beta chains were read from a single sample in a study of cytomegalovirus exposure and HLA in healthy donors. Libraries were prepared by immunoSEQ multiplex PCR; TCRdb keeps only in-frame clonotypes and omits some of them. The sample shows about 190,000 clones, approximately 79% of them seen only once. Sequenced sample: PBMCs. These receptors were collected from a woman aged 18-29 years in good health and CMV-seronegative. Each CDR3 is given with its conserved first and last residue. Each record gives: V gene, D gene, J gene, clone size, CDR3 DNA, CDR3 protein. D genes are given only for firm matches. Expanded clones are given a class, and other clones once, few, many or no size at all.

v_gene: TRBV7-3; d_gene: .; j_gene: TRBJ2-5; abundance: .; CDR3nt: TGTGCCAGCAGCTTTGTCGGGGGAGTTGGGGAGACCCAGTACTTC; CDR3aa: CASSFVGGVGETQYF
v_gene: TRBV7-2; d_gene: TRBD1; j_gene: TRBJ2-7; abundance: .; CDR3nt: TGTGCCAGCAGCAACAAACCGGGACAGGGTCCCTACGAGCAGTACTTC; CDR3aa: CASSNKPGQGPYEQYF
v_gene: TRBV6-5; d_gene: TRBD2; j_gene: TRBJ2-5; abundance: .; CDR3nt: TGTGCCAGCAGAAGACTAGCGGGGGAGGGAGAGCAGTACTTC; CDR3aa: CASRRLAGEGEQYF
v_gene: TRBV6-5; d_gene: .; j_gene: TRBJ2-5; abundance: .; CDR3nt: TGTGCCAGCAGTTCCCCGGAGACCCAGTACTTC; CDR3aa: CASSSPETQYF
v_gene: TRBV28; d_gene: TRBD2; j_gene: TRBJ2-7; abundance: .; CDR3nt: TGTGCCAGCAGTTTTTCAGCGGGAGTATACGAGCAGTACTTC; CDR3aa: CASSFSAGVYEQYF
v_gene: TRBV4-1; d_gene: .; j_gene: TRBJ1-5; abundance: .; CDR3nt: TGCGCCAGCAGCCTCCAACTAAGGAGGGGTAAAGAGATCGCCCAGCATTTT; CDR3aa: CASSLQLRRGKEIAQHF
v_gene: TRBV19; d_gene: .; j_gene: TRBJ1-1; abundance: .; CDR3nt: TGTGCCAGTAGTATGGGCTCTGTTGGAGCTTTCTTT; CDR3aa: CASSMGSVGAFF
v_gene: TRBV2; d_gene: TRBD1; j_gene: TRBJ1-2; abundance: .; CDR3nt: TGTGCCAGCAGTGGACAGGGCTATGGCTACACCTTC; CDR3aa: CASSGQGYGYTF
v_gene: TRBV4-3; d_gene: TRBD2; j_gene: TRBJ2-1; abundance: few; CDR3nt: TGCGCCAGCAGCCGAGGACTAGCGGGGCTCAATGAGCAGTTCTTC; CDR3aa: CASSRGLAGLNEQFF
v_gene: TRBV19; d_gene: .; j_gene: TRBJ1-5; abundance: .; CDR3nt: TGTGCCAGTAGTATTGAGGAATATAGCAATCAGCCCCAGCATTTT; CDR3aa: CASSIEEYSNQPQHF
v_gene: TRBV10-1; d_gene: .; j_gene: TRBJ2-7; abundance: .; CDR3nt: TGCGCCAGCAGTCCCGGGACACCCATCTCCTACGAGCAGTACTTC; CDR3aa: CASSPGTPISYEQYF
v_gene: TRBV4-1; d_gene: TRBD1; j_gene: TRBJ1-2; abundance: .; CDR3nt: TGCGCCAGCAGCCAAGAGTTTGTCAGGGGGCTAGGCTACACCTTC; CDR3aa: CASSQEFVRGLGYTF
v_gene: TRBV6-6; d_gene: TRBD1; j_gene: TRBJ1-1; abundance: .; CDR3nt: TGTGCCAGCAGGGGGGACAGGAACACTGAAGCTTTCTTT; CDR3aa: CASRGDRNTEAFF
v_gene: TRBV7-2; d_gene: TRBD1; j_gene: TRBJ1-2; abundance: .; CDR3nt: TGTGCCAGCAGTTTAGGACAGGGGAGTGTGGAGGGTGGCTACACCTTC; CDR3aa: CASSLGQGSVEGGYTF
v_gene: TRBV19; d_gene: TRBD2; j_gene: TRBJ2-3; abundance: once; CDR3nt: TGTGCCAGCCTCGGGACTAGCGGGGGTCTCGTAGCGCAGTATTTT; CDR3aa: CASLGTSGGLVAQYF
v_gene: TRBV6-5; d_gene: TRBD1; j_gene: TRBJ2-7; abundance: .; CDR3nt: TGTGCCACCCGACCGGGACAGGCCTACGAGCAGTACTTC; CDR3aa: CATRPGQAYEQYF
v_gene: TRBV7-7; d_gene: TRBD1; j_gene: TRBJ1-1; abundance: .; CDR3nt: TGTGCCAGCAGCCCGGGACAGGGGAACACTGAAGCTTTCTTT; CDR3aa: CASSPGQGNTEAFF
v_gene: TRBV6-1; d_gene: .; j_gene: TRBJ1-2; abundance: .; CDR3nt: TGTGCCAGCAGCGAGCCGCGACAGGTTGGCGGCTACACCTTC; CDR3aa: CASSEPRQVGGYTF
v_gene: TRBV5-1; d_gene: TRBD2; j_gene: TRBJ2-3; abundance: few; CDR3nt: TGCGCCAGCAGCTTCACAGCGGGGGGGCAAGTTGGGACAGATACGCAGTATTTT; CDR3aa: CASSFTAGGQVGTDTQYF
v_gene: TRBV4-2; d_gene: .; j_gene: TRBJ1-3; abundance: .; CDR3nt: TGTGCCAGCAGCCAAGAGGGGCGGGGATACTCTGGAAACACCATATATTTT; CDR3aa: CASSQEGRGYSGNTIYF
v_gene: TRBV18; d_gene: .; j_gene: TRBJ1-3; abundance: few; CDR3nt: TGTGCCAGCTCACCGGGGAGGGGAAACACCATATATTTT; CDR3aa: CASSPGRGNTIYF
v_gene: TRBV27; d_gene: .; j_gene: TRBJ2-1; abundance: .; CDR3nt: TGTGCCAGCAGTTTAACTAGAAACAATGAGCAGTTCTTC; CDR3aa: CASSLTRNNEQFF
v_gene: TRBV7-7; d_gene: .; j_gene: TRBJ2-3; abundance: .; CDR3nt: TGTGCTAGCAGCCCTGGACAGACAGATACGCAGTATTTT; CDR3aa: CASSPGQTDTQYF
v_gene: TRBV9; d_gene: TRBD1; j_gene: TRBJ1-4; abundance: .; CDR3nt: TGTGCCAGCAACCGACAGGGGGCAACTAATGAAAAACTGTTTTTT; CDR3aa: CASNRQGATNEKLFF
v_gene: TRBV29-1; d_gene: TRBD1; j_gene: TRBJ1-1; abundance: .; CDR3nt: TGCAGCGTTGATCAGGGGGTGAACACTGAAGCTTTCTTT; CDR3aa: CSVDQGVNTEAFF
v_gene: TRBV28; d_gene: TRBD1; j_gene: TRBJ1-4; abundance: .; CDR3nt: TGTGCCAGCAGTGAGTCTGCAGGGGGGCCGGGAGAAAAACTGTTTTTT; CDR3aa: CASSESAGGPGEKLFF
v_gene: TRBV29-1; d_gene: TRBD2; j_gene: TRBJ2-1; abundance: few; CDR3nt: TGCAGCGTTTCGGGACTAGCGGGAGGGTCATTGAGCTCCTACAATGAGCAGTTCTTC; CDR3aa: CSVSGLAGGSLSSYNEQFF
v_gene: TRBV27; d_gene: .; j_gene: TRBJ1-2; abundance: .; CDR3nt: TGTGCCAGCAGTTTATCCGCTATCGGGGACATCTATGGCTACACCTTC; CDR3aa: CASSLSAIGDIYGYTF
v_gene: TRBV7-9; d_gene: .; j_gene: TRBJ2-1; abundance: .; CDR3nt: TGTGCCAGCAGCCGGGGACTCCTCCGCGACGATGAGCAGTTCTTC; CDR3aa: CASSRGLLRDDEQFF
v_gene: TRBV6-5; d_gene: .; j_gene: TRBJ1-5; abundance: .; CDR3nt: TGTGCCAGCAGTTACTCGAGAGGGTCGAAGCCCCAGCATTTT; CDR3aa: CASSYSRGSKPQHF
v_gene: TRBV29-1; d_gene: .; j_gene: TRBJ2-3; abundance: .; CDR3nt: TGCAGCGTTGAAGTTGGACACGATACGCAGTATTTT; CDR3aa: CSVEVGHDTQYF
v_gene: TRBV10-3; d_gene: .; j_gene: TRBJ2-7; abundance: .; CDR3nt: TGTGCCATCAATGAGGGGCGCAACAACGAGCAGTACTTC; CDR3aa: CAINEGRNNEQYF
v_gene: TRBV14; d_gene: TRBD1; j_gene: TRBJ2-1; abundance: .; CDR3nt: TGTGCCAGCAGCCAATCTCTCGGGACAGGTACCAACAATGAGCAGTTCTTC; CDR3aa: CASSQSLGTGTNNEQFF
v_gene: TRBV5-1; d_gene: .; j_gene: TRBJ1-1; abundance: .; CDR3nt: TGCGCCAGCAGCCCACCTGCTGCAGGGGCAGGTGGCACTGAAGCTTTCTTT; CDR3aa: CASSPPAAGAGGTEAFF
v_gene: TRBV9; d_gene: .; j_gene: TRBJ1-1; abundance: .; CDR3nt: TGTGCCAGCAGCGTAGGCGGACAGAACACTGAAGCTTTCTTT; CDR3aa: CASSVGGQNTEAFF
v_gene: TRBV28; d_gene: TRBD2; j_gene: TRBJ2-7; abundance: once; CDR3nt: TGTGCCAGCGGGGCTAGCGGGAGGTCAAGCAATTCCGAGCAGTACTTC; CDR3aa: CASGASGRSSNSEQYF
v_gene: TRBV6-5; d_gene: .; j_gene: TRBJ2-1; abundance: .; CDR3nt: TGTGCCAGCAGACCGACAGACAGCTCCTACAATGAGCAGTTCTTC; CDR3aa: CASRPTDSSYNEQFF
v_gene: TRBV7-9; d_gene: TRBD1; j_gene: TRBJ1-1; abundance: .; CDR3nt: TGTGCCAGCAGCTTAACGACAGGGATGGAAGCTTTCTTT; CDR3aa: CASSLTTGMEAFF
v_gene: TRBV6-5; d_gene: .; j_gene: TRBJ2-2; abundance: once; CDR3nt: TGTGCCAGCAGTTTGCGGGACTCCTGGGCCACCGGGGAGCTGTTTTTT; CDR3aa: CASSLRDSWATGELFF
v_gene: TRBV9; d_gene: TRBD2; j_gene: TRBJ2-1; abundance: .; CDR3nt: TGTGCCAGCAGCGTAGTAGCGGGAGGTGGCAATGAGCAGTTCTTC; CDR3aa: CASSVVAGGGNEQFF
v_gene: TRBV5-1; d_gene: TRBD2; j_gene: TRBJ2-5; abundance: few; CDR3nt: TGCGCCAGCAGCTCCCGGGTAGCGGGGACCCAAGAGACCCAGTACTTC; CDR3aa: CASSSRVAGTQETQYF
v_gene: TRBV27; d_gene: .; j_gene: TRBJ2-7; abundance: .; CDR3nt: TGTGCCAGCGGTACCTCGGGGACCTACGAGCAGTACTTC; CDR3aa: CASGTSGTYEQYF
v_gene: TRBV11-2; d_gene: TRBD1; j_gene: TRBJ2-7; abundance: .; CDR3nt: TGTGCCAGCAGCCCCGGGACAGCCTACGAGCAGTACTTC; CDR3aa: CASSPGTAYEQYF
v_gene: TRBV6-5; d_gene: TRBD1; j_gene: TRBJ1-4; abundance: .; CDR3nt: TGTGCCAGCAGTTATGGCGGACAGGGGAACGAAAAACTGTTTTTT; CDR3aa: CASSYGGQGNEKLFF
v_gene: TRBV7-2; d_gene: .; j_gene: TRBJ2-6; abundance: .; CDR3nt: TGTGCCAGCAGCTTAGAACACTCTGGGGCCAACGTCCTGACTTTC; CDR3aa: CASSLEHSGANVLTF
v_gene: TRBV13; d_gene: .; j_gene: TRBJ2-7; abundance: once; CDR3nt: TGTGCCAGCAGCTTAGGTCTATCCGGGACCTACGAGCAGTACTTC; CDR3aa: CASSLGLSGTYEQYF
v_gene: TRBV7-2; d_gene: TRBD1; j_gene: TRBJ1-3; abundance: .; CDR3nt: TGTGCCAGCAGTTACACAGGGGGCGGAAACACCATATATTTT; CDR3aa: CASSYTGGGNTIYF
v_gene: TRBV10-1; d_gene: .; j_gene: TRBJ1-5; abundance: .; CDR3nt: TGCGCCAGCACCATAAAGGAGGGGAAGGGCAATCAGCCCCAGCATTTT; CDR3aa: CASTIKEGKGNQPQHF
v_gene: TRBV30; d_gene: .; j_gene: TRBJ2-1; abundance: .; CDR3nt: TGTGCCTGGAGGGGTCGGGGAGATTCCTGGGGTGAGCAGTTCTTC; CDR3aa: CAWRGRGDSWGEQFF
v_gene: TRBV6-5; d_gene: TRBD1; j_gene: TRBJ1-2; abundance: once; CDR3nt: TGTGCCAGCAGACCGGGACAGGGGGGACGCTACACCTTC; CDR3aa: CASRPGQGGRYTF
v_gene: TRBV4-1; d_gene: .; j_gene: TRBJ2-7; abundance: .; CDR3nt: TGCGCCAGCAGCCAACTACTAGCCCAGGAGCAGTACTTC; CDR3aa: CASSQLLAQEQYF
v_gene: TRBV4-2; d_gene: .; j_gene: TRBJ2-5; abundance: once; CDR3nt: TGTGCCAGCAGCCACTTTAATGCCCAGTACTTC; CDR3aa: CASSHFNAQYF
v_gene: TRBV30; d_gene: .; j_gene: TRBJ1-2; abundance: .; CDR3nt: TGTGCCTGGAGTGTTTCTAGCTATGGCTACACCTTC; CDR3aa: CAWSVSSYGYTF